The 18 T cell receptor beta chains presented below share a single source sample, sequenced in a study of read filtering for tumor transcriptome and immune sequencing. The library was built from roughly 400 ng RNA with molecular barcoded adaptors for alpha/delta and beta/gamma chains. MiXCR, run by TCRdb on the reads, gives a single entry per CDR3 protein. The top ten clones hold around 43% of a sample with over 55,000 distinct CDR3 sequences, about 15% of them seen once. The sequenced sample consisted of a population of CD138-negative cells sorted from bone marrow. Receptor source: a donor aged 40 or over with multiple myeloma.

This clonotype was found many times. The chain joins TRBV28 to TRBJ2-3; TRBD2 is a possible D gene (7 bases). Trimming left V 3 bases short and J 5 bases short, with 15 bases between. The V gene's germline CDR1 is MDHEN and CDR2 SYDVKM. The length of the CDR3 is 15 residues. For the CDR3, the DNA is TGTGCCAGCAGTTTTCGGGGGGCAGGAAGAGATACGCAGTATTTT. Its protein product is CASSFRGAGRDTQYF.

This clonotype came up many times. The rearrangement links TRBV12-3 or TRBV12-4 to TRBJ2-7; D possibly corresponds to TRBD2 (5 bases). V lost 2 bases to trimming and J lost 3 bases, with 14 bases between them. The CDR3 has 15 residues. The CDR3 nucleotides are TGTGCCAGCAGTTTACGCGAATGGACTTTCTACGAGCAGTACTTC. This codes for CASSLREWTFYEQYF.

This clonotype showed up many times. The chain carries TRBV12-3 or TRBV12-4 and TRBJ2-1; TRBD2 might be the D (6 bases). V was trimmed by 6 bases and J by 13 bases, leaving 16 bases between them. The CDR3 consists of 12 residues. The CDR3 loop is CASSVHNGGQFF. The CDR3 nucleotides are TGTGCCAGCAGCGTCCACAACGGGGGACAGTTCTTC.

CDR3 loop: CATVIVGEQYF. Here the CDR3 DNA reads TGTGCCACCGTGATAGTGGGTGAGCAGTACTTC. The V gene is TRBV2, the J gene TRBJ2-7; D is uncertain. Germline V lookup: CDR1 SNHLY, CDR2 FYNNEI. CDR3 length: 11 residues. The V and J ends lost 10 bases and 7 bases respectively, with 14 bases between them. The full variable domain, completed using reference TRBV2 and TRBJ2-7, is EPEVTQTPSHQVTQMGQEVILRCVPISNHLYFYWYRQILGQKVEFLVSFYNNEISEKSEIFDDQFSVERPDGSNFTLKIRSTKLEDSAMYFCATVIVGEQYFGPGTRLTVT.

Worth noting for this clonotype: This clone may be a read error of a much larger clone one base away. No conserved phenylalanine or tryptophan ends this CDR3, so it is likely a read error. J is TRBJ1-1 and V is TRBV27; no reliable D call. CDR3 size: 13 residues. The ends were cut back, 5 bases at V and 4 bases at J, with 11 bases in the middle. Germline values: CDR1 MNHEY, CDR2 SMNVEV (reference sequence). The CDR3 reads CASSGRPGTEAFL. The CDR3 DNA sequence: TGTGCCAGCAGTGGACGCCCGGGCACTGAAGCTTTCCTT.

This clonotype came up many times. This chain joins TRBV5-6 and TRBJ1-5, with 7 bases fitting TRBD1. The CDR3 length is 15 residues. V dropped 5 bases and J dropped 4; count of bases not matched to a gene: 9. Per the germline V gene, CDR1 is SGHDT and CDR2 is YYEEEE. Here the CDR3 DNA reads TGTGCCAGCAGTCAGACAGGGCGAAGGAATCAGCCCCAGCATTTT. This sequence encodes CASSQTGRRNQPQHF.

The chain uses TRBV28 and TRBJ2-7; D is tentatively TRBD1 or TRBD2 (5 bases each). CDR1 MDHEN and CDR2 SYDVKM come from the germline V gene. The CDR3 totals 13 residues. The ends were cut back, 10 bases at V and 4 bases at J, with 17 bases in the middle. CDR3 protein: CAITGTAPYEQYF. CDR3 nucleotide sequence: TGTGCCATAACCGGGACGGCCCCATACGAGCAGTACTTC.

This clonotype was seen many times. The chain couples TRBV27 to TRBJ2-7; D might be TRBD2 (6 bases). Trimming left V 3 bases short and J 6 bases short, with 6 bases between. This CDR3 contains 11 residues. Germline V CDR1 and CDR2: MNHEY, SMNVEV (reference sequence). CDR3 region: CASSFSGEQYF. CDR3 DNA sequence: TGTGCCAGCAGTTTTAGCGGCGAGCAGTACTTC.

Worth noting for this clonotype: This may come from a read error, since a much larger clone is one base off. The CDR3 carries no conserved terminal phenylalanine or tryptophan, so it likely arises from a read error. This rearrangement joins TRBV29-1 to TRBJ2-7, with D possibly TRBD2 on 7 matching bases. The germline V gene encodes CDR1 SQVTM and CDR2 ANQGSEA. Trimming removed 7 bases at V and 6 bases at J, with 22 bases between. The length of the CDR3 is 14 residues. CDR3 nucleotide sequence: TGCAGCGCTGCCACGGGCGGGAGAGGGGGCGAGCAGTACCTC. As protein: CSAATGGRGGEQYL.

This chain connects TRBV5-4 to TRBJ2-2; no definite D call. CDR3 size: 13 residues. Germline loops: CDR1 SGHNT, CDR2 YYREEE (reference sequence). V dropped 4 bases and J dropped 4 bases, with 8 bases sitting between them. This CDR3 is CASSIDGTGELFF. CDR3 nucleotides: TGTGCCAGCAGCATAGACGGCACCGGGGAGCTGTTTTTT.

The genes are TRBV20-1 and TRBJ2-7; 7 bases line up with TRBD1. Germline-derived CDR1 and CDR2 are DFQATT and SNEGSKA (reference sequence). The CDR3 spans 17 residues. Germline trimming cut 1 base from V and 0 bases from J; bases unmatched to any gene: 12. CDR3 in DNA: TGCAGTGCTAGAGGTAGAGGGGGCAACCAAAGCTCCTACGAGCAGTACTTC. Translating gives CSARGRGGNQSSYEQYF.

Many counts were recorded for this clonotype. The J gene is TRBJ2-6, the V gene TRBV6-1; 10 nucleotides match TRBD2. CDR1 MNHNS and CDR2 SASEGT come from the germline V gene. The CDR3 is made up of 18 amino acids. J was trimmed by 0 bases and V by 1 base; bases with no gene match: 3. In DNA form, the CDR3 reads TGTGCCAGCAGTGAAGTAGCGGGAGGACTCTCTGGGGCCAACGTCCTGACTTTC. This encodes CASSEVAGGLSGANVLTF.

About this clonotype itself: A much more abundant neighbour one base away suggests this may be a read error. This rearrangement joins TRBV29-1 to TRBJ1-1; unclear D gene. Per germline, CDR1 SQVTM and CDR2 ANQGSEA. Trimming stripped 5 bases from V and 5 bases from J, with 18 bases between. The CDR3 has 14 residues. DNA for the CDR3: TGCAGCGTTATTTGGGGTAAGGTGGGGACTGAAGCTTTCTTT. Translation: CSVIWGKVGTEAFF.

There are many counts of this clonotype. The chain carries TRBV4-3 and TRBJ1-2; no reliable D call. V lost 1 base and J lost 2, with 11 bases in between. The length of the CDR3 is 15 residues. Germline-derived CDR1 and CDR2 are LGHNA and YSLEER. CDR3: CASSQARSGNYGYTF. The CDR3 DNA sequence: TGCGCCAGCAGCCAAGCGAGGTCCGGGAACTATGGCTACACCTTC.

Comment on this clonotype: At one boundary the junction diverges from the germline segment, which might be a read error. The chain carries TRBV11-1 and TRBJ2-5; maybe TRBD1 (6 bases). Germline CDR1 and CDR2: SGHAT and FQDESV (reference sequence). The CDR3 loop spans 15 amino acids. Here the CDR3 DNA reads TGTGCCTGCAGCCCCGGGACACAACAACAAGAGACCCAGTACTTC. Protein: CACSPGTQQQETQYF.

This clonotype was counted ten times or more. The genes are TRBV12-3 or TRBV12-4 and TRBJ2-2, with D possibly being TRBD2 (5 bases). The CDR3 runs to 16 residues. Trimming removed 5 bases at V and 4 bases at J, with 17 bases between. The CDR3 sequence is CASSGSPIVGTGELFF. The CDR3 DNA sequence: TGTGCCAGCAGTGGGAGTCCTATAGTGGGCACCGGGGAGCTGTTTTTT.

The V call is TRBV2, the J call TRBJ2-3; 13 positions match TRBD2. V dropped 6 bases and J dropped 4; count of bases not matched to a gene: 1. Germline assignment: CDR1 SNHLY and CDR2 FYNNEI. The CDR3 totals 14 residues. The CDR3 coding sequence is TGTGCCAGCAGGACTAGCGGGAGGTCAGATACGCAGTATTTT. This codes for CASRTSGRSDTQYF. The full variable domain, completed using reference TRBV2 and TRBJ2-3, is EPEVTQTPSHQVTQMGQEVILRCVPISNHLYFYWYRQILGQKVEFLVSFYNNEISEKSEIFDDQFSVERPDGSNFTLKIRSTKLEDSAMYFCASRTSGRSDTQYFGPGTRLTVL.

This clonotype was found many times. The chain has TRBV20-1 and TRBJ2-7; possibly TRBD2 for D (6 bases). The CDR3 contains 13 residues. V lost 4 bases and J lost 2, with 12 bases in between. Germline V lookup: CDR1 DFQATT, CDR2 SNEGSKA (reference sequence). The CDR3 bases are TGCAGTGCTAAACCCGGGAGCCCCTACGAGCAGTACTTC. Amino acids: CSAKPGSPYEQYF.